The TCR beta chain described here comes from a study of Ad26.COV2.S vaccination and SARS-CoV-2 variants (TCRdb year 2021). Turning to the overall study: Donors in the vaccine arm were drawn from COV1001, a multicentre, randomized, double-blind, placebo-controlled phase I-IIa trial testing Ad26.COV2.S in healthy adults. Dosing of Ad26.COV2.S was intramuscular, at either 5x10^10 or 1x10^11 viral particles, delivered as one shot or as two shots spaced 56 days apart. Sequencing of the TCRbeta repertoire served to evaluate the specificity and breadth of SARS-CoV-2-reactive T cell receptors following Ad26.COV2.S vaccination. A total of 32 samples were included in the TCR-sequenced set, comprising roughly 19 Ad26.COV2.S vaccine recipients, 5 placebo recipients and 8 SARS-CoV-2 convalescent individuals. Participants in the trial were split at random into five groups of five each, receiving low-dose or high-dose Ad26.COV2.S once or twice, or else placebo on both occasions. Blinding of investigators to trial group allocation was maintained during experiments and outcome assessment. General findings and caveats noted by the study authors: The study was not powered for comparison of responses between vaccine doses or regimens. Higher spike-specific TCR breadth was observed in Ad26.COV2.S recipients than in placebo recipients (P = 0.0014). Substantial breadth of spike-specific CD8+ and CD4+ T cell responses was reported after vaccination. Comparable non-spike TCR breadth was observed between vaccine and placebo recipients, consistent with only spike being contained in the vaccine. The authors noted that total T cell responses may have been underestimated by the TCR breadth and depth analyses.

The intended sense of this specimen's treatment or condition label: around 19 received Ad26.COV2.S at low or high dose, single or two shots; 5 received placebo; per-sample allocation not given. For vaccine and placebo recipients, repertoires were sequenced using samples collected on day 63 after the first injection. Between 29 July and 7 August 2020, Cohort 1b enrolled 25 adults aged 18-55 years at one site in Boston, USA. Ad26.COV2.S was a replication-incompetent adenovirus type 26 vector expressing a prefusion-stabilized SARS-CoV-2 spike protein from the original Wuhan strain. The CDR3 holds 14 amino acids from the cysteine to the phenylalanine. The kept DNA is CDR3 alone, 42 bases in frame from the first base. CDR1 LNHDA and CDR2 SQIVND were looked up in the germline V gene (reference sequence). Trimming accounts for 5 bases at V and 7 bases at J, while the number of junction bases matched to no gene is 7.

As for this clone: This clone's antigen is unknown. Per-base qualities were not stored, and no clone one base away is much larger.

The immunoSEQ Assay was used to sequence TCRbeta CDR3 regions. After extraction, genomic DNA underwent amplification by bias-controlled multiplex PCR, followed by high-throughput sequencing. For the original study's pipeline: To quantify the absolute abundance of each unique TCRbeta CDR3 region, sequences were collapsed and filtered. T cell fraction was estimated by normalizing TCRbeta template counts to usable DNA, which was measured by amplifying reference genes present in all nucleated cells. Repertoire TCRs were annotated as SARS-CoV-2-specific when V gene, CDR3 amino acid sequence and J gene were exactly matched to a known reactive TCR set. The reference SARS-CoV-2 TCR set was obtained from MIRA and was filtered for enrichment in COVID-19-positive ImmuneCODE repertoires, whereby public or cross-reactive TCRs were removed. Based on the MIRA antigens, annotated TCRs were further analysed at the level of specific ORF or position within ORF. Breadth was defined as the number of annotated unique rearrangements divided by the total number of unique productive rearrangements, and depth was defined as the summed frequency of the annotated unique rearrangements. Two-sided Wilcoxon rank-sum tests were applied when comparing TCR breadth between groups. TCRdb limited this immuneACCESS table to in-frame rearrangements with V and J called. A share of clones is missing; checked studies link under half to unresolved V genes, and the rest is unexplained. V and J calls and clone size are as listed in that table; D and trimming were resolved from the DNA. For this sample the table gives about 420,000 clones, of which 88% were detected only once. The ten largest clones add up to 3.6% of the sample.

This clonotype originated in a person aged 18-65 years who received the Ad26.COV2.S COVID-19 vaccine or a placebo. The chain is assembled from TRBV19 and TRBJ2-5, with 10 bases matching TRBD2. This sample comprised peripheral blood, obtained in a trial of Ad26.COV2.S vaccine versus placebo. The CDR3 is CASSGTSGDGTQYF. The sequenced DNA: TGTGCCAGTAGTGGCACTAGCGGGGACGGGACCCAGTACTTC.